This TCR beta chain comes out of a study of shared clonotypes between healthy human individuals. Assay: immunoSEQ multiplex PCR; the TCRdb copy retains only in-frame clones and omits some. The sample includes under 1,100,000 clones, 65% to 75% of them seen just once. Germline V gene data show CDR1 as KGHSH and CDR2 as LQKENI. The CDR3 has 14 amino acids. Trimming removed 2 bases from V and 0 bases from J, with 5 bases in between. Worth noting for this clone: Other nucleotide sequences in the sample specify the same CDR3.

This TCR came from a man younger than 35 in good health. The chain has TRBV18 and TRBJ1-5, with D uncertain. The sample consisted of memory CD4+ T cells sorted from blood. Stated subset: CD45RA-negative fraction. DNA of the CDR3: TGTGCCAGCTCACCAGGGATTAGCAATCAGCCCCAGCATTTT. It specifies CASSPGISNQPQHF.